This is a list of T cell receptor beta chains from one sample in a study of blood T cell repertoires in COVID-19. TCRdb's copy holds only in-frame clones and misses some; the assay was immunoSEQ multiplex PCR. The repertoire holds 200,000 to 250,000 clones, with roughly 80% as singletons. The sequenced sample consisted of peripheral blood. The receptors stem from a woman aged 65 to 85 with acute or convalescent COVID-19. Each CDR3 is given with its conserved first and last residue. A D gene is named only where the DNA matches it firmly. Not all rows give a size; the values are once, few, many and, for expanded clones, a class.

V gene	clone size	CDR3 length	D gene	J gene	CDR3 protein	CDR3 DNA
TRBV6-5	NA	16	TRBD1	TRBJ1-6	CASSYASDRANSPLHF	TGTGCCAGCAGTTACGCCTCGGACAGGGCGAATTCACCCCTCCACTTT
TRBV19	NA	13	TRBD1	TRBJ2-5	CASSMTGGETQYF	TGTGCCAGTAGTATGACAGGGGGTGAGACCCAGTACTTC
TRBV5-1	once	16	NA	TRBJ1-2	CASSLAEGRLNYGYTF	TGCGCCAGCAGCTTGGCGGAGGGGCGCCTTAACTATGGCTACACCTTC
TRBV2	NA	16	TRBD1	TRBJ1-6	CASSWTGGERNSPLHF	TGTGCCAGCAGTTGGACAGGGGGCGAACGGAATTCACCCCTCCACTTT
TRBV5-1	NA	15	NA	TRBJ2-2	CASSPPHSSTGELFF	TGCGCCAGCAGCCCCCCCCACTCTAGCACCGGGGAGCTGTTTTTT
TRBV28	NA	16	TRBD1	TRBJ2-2	CASSVSGQGSGGELFF	TGTGCCAGCAGCGTATCGGGACAGGGGTCGGGCGGGGAGCTGTTTTTT
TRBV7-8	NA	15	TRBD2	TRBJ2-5	CASSPRGGVRETQYF	TGTGCCAGCAGCCCACGGGGGGGCGTTCGAGAGACCCAGTACTTC
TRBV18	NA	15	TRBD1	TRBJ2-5	CASSPKDRAAETQYF	TGTGCCAGCTCACCTAAAGACAGGGCGGCAGAGACCCAGTACTTC
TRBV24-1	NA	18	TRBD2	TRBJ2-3	CATSPQEGTSGGPDTQYF	TGTGCCACCTCCCCCCAGGAAGGGACTAGCGGGGGGCCAGATACGCAGTATTTT
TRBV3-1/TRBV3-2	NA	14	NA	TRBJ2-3	CASSRRDSQDTQYF	TGTGCCAGCAGCCGCCGGGACTCGCAAGATACGCAGTATTTT
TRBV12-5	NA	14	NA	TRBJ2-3	CASGFEASTDTQYF	TGTGCTAGTGGTTTCGAAGCTAGCACAGATACGCAGTATTTT
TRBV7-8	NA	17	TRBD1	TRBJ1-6	CASSPRQGRGYNSPLHF	TGTGCCAGCAGCCCACGACAGGGCCGGGGTTATAATTCACCCCTCCACTTT
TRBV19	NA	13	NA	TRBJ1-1	CASITQGLAEAFF	TGTGCCAGTATAACACAGGGCCTAGCTGAAGCTTTCTTT
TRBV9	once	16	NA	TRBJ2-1	CASSPRGAYTNNEQFF	TGTGCCAGCAGCCCCCGGGGGGCCTATACGAACAATGAGCAGTTCTTC
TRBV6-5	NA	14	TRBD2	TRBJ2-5	CASSSFGGEGPQYF	TGTGCCAGCAGTTCCTTTGGGGGGGAGGGGCCCCAGTACTTC
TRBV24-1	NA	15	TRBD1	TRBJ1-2	CATSDTRTGGYGYTF	TGTGCCACCAGTGATACTCGGACAGGGGGCTATGGCTACACCTTC
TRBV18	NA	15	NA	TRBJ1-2	CASSPPILQGSGYTF	TGTGCCAGCTCACCACCTATATTGCAGGGATCCGGCTACACCTTC
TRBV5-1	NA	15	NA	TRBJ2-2	CASSFGHLNTGELFF	TGCGCCAGCAGTTTCGGACATCTTAACACCGGGGAGCTGTTTTTT
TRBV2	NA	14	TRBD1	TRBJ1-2	CASSVLDRGNGYTF	TGTGCCAGCAGTGTGTTAGACAGGGGGAATGGCTACACCTTC
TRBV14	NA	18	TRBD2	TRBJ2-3	CASSQDFQTSGRPDTQYF	TGTGCCAGCAGCCAAGATTTTCAGACTAGCGGGCGACCAGATACGCAGTATTTT
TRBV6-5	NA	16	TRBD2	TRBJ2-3	CASSYSGAGVRDTQYF	TGTGCCAGCAGTTACTCGGGAGCGGGGGTAAGAGATACGCAGTATTTT
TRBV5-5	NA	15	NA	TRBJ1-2	CASSLQAGMINGYTF	TGTGCCAGCAGCTTGCAAGCCGGGATGATCAACGGCTACACCTTC
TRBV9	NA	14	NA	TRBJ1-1	CASSPYRGSTEAFF	TGTGCCAGCAGCCCATATAGGGGGAGCACTGAAGCTTTCTTT
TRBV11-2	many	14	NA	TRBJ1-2	CASSPGPTEAGYTF	TGTGCCAGCAGCCCAGGACCGACGGAGGCTGGCTACACCTTC
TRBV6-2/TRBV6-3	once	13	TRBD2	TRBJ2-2	CASSAWGGGELFF	TGTGCCAGCAGTGCCTGGGGGGGAGGGGAGCTGTTTTTT
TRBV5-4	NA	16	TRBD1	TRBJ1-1	CASSLGSPGGSTEAFF	TGTGCCAGCAGCTTGGGATCCCCAGGGGGCTCCACTGAAGCTTTCTTT
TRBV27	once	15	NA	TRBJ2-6	CASSLSRVGANVLTF	TGTGCCAGCAGTTTATCGAGGGTTGGGGCCAACGTCCTGACTTTC
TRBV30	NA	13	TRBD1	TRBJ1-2	CAWTQGAGNGYTF	TGTGCCTGGACCCAGGGGGCAGGAAATGGCTACACCTTC
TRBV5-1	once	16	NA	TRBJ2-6	CASSVGLTSGANVLTF	TGCGCCAGCAGCGTGGGCCTGACTTCTGGGGCCAACGTCCTGACTTTC
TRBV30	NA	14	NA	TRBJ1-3	CAWSSEDSGNTIYF	TGTGCCTGGAGTTCCGAGGATTCTGGAAACACCATATATTTT
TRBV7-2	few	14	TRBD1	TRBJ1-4	CASSLQGAREKLFF	TGTGCCAGCAGTCTACAGGGGGCGCGTGAAAAACTGTTTTTT
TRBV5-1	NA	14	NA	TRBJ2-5	CASRPVLGAETQYF	TGCGCCAGCAGGCCTGTTCTAGGAGCGGAGACCCAGTACTTC
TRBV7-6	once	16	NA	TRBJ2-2	CASSLPPGESGGELFF	TGTGCCAGCAGCCTTCCCCCAGGGGAGAGTGGCGGGGAGCTGTTTTTT
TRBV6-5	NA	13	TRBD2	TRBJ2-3	CASSLAGADTQYF	TGTGCCAGCAGTCTAGCGGGGGCGGATACGCAGTATTTT
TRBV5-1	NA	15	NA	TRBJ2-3	CASSLMSGNTDTQYF	TGCGCCAGCAGCCTAATGAGCGGTAACACAGATACGCAGTATTTT
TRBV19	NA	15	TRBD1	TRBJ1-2	CASSAAQGALIGYTF	TGTGCCAGTAGTGCTGCTCAGGGGGCGTTAATTGGCTACACCTTC
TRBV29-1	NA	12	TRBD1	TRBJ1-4	CSVGQGGEKLFF	TGCAGCGTTGGACAGGGTGGAGAAAAACTGTTTTTT
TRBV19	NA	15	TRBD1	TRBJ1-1	CASSTRQGVGAEAFF	TGTGCCAGTAGTACCCGACAGGGGGTGGGCGCTGAAGCTTTCTTT
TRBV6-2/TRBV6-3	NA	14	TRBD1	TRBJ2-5	CASSYETGIETQYF	TGTGCCAGCAGTTACGAGACAGGGATAGAGACCCAGTACTTC
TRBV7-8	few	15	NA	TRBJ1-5	CASSDEGRYNQPQHF	TGTGCCAGCAGCGATGAGGGGAGGTACAATCAGCCCCAGCATTTT
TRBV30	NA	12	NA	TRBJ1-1	CAWARKNPEAFF	TGTGCCTGGGCCAGGAAAAACCCTGAAGCTTTCTTT
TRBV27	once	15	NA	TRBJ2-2	CASRPQTGPPGELFF	TGTGCCAGCAGACCTCAGACAGGTCCCCCCGGGGAGCTGTTTTTT
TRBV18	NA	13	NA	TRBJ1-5	CASSPGRDQPQHF	TGTGCCAGCTCCCCTGGGCGAGATCAGCCCCAGCATTTT
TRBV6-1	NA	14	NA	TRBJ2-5	CASSENGGAETQYF	TGTGCCAGCAGTGAAAATGGGGGCGCAGAGACCCAGTACTTC
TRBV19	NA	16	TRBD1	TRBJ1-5	CASSTTQGVNNQPQHF	TGTGCCAGTAGTACAACACAGGGGGTCAACAATCAGCCCCAGCATTTT
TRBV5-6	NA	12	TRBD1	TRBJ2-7	CASSWDRGEQYF	TGTGCCAGCAGCTGGGACAGGGGCGAGCAGTACTTC
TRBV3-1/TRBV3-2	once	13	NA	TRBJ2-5	CASSQSREETQYF	TGTGCCAGCAGCCAAAGTAGAGAGGAGACCCAGTACTTC
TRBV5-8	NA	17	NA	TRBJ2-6	CASSLLPDSSGANVLTF	TGTGCCAGCAGCTTGCTTCCAGACAGCTCTGGGGCCAACGTCCTGACTTTC
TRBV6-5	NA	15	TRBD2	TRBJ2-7	CASTEGLAGDGEQYF	TGTGCCAGCACCGAGGGACTAGCGGGGGATGGGGAGCAGTACTTC
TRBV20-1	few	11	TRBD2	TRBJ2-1	CSAAAGGEQFF	TGCAGTGCTGCAGCGGGGGGTGAGCAGTTCTTC
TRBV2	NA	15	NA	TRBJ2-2	CASSEAQGNTGELFF	TGTGCCAGCAGTGAGGCACAGGGGAACACCGGGGAGCTGTTTTTT
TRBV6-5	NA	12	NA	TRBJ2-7	CASTGLGYEQYF	TGTGCCAGTACTGGGCTCGGCTACGAGCAGTACTTC
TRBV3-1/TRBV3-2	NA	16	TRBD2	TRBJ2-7	CASSQEAGGLAYEQYF	TGTGCCAGCAGCCAAGAAGCCGGGGGGTTAGCCTACGAGCAGTACTTC
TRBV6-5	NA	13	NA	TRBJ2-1	CASSYSPTYQQFF	TGTGCCAGCAGTTATTCCCCGACATATCAGCAGTTCTTC
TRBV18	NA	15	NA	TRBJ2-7	CASSPGRGLAHEQYF	TGTGCCAGCTCACCAGGCCGTGGGCTAGCGCACGAGCAGTACTTC